This entry lists 10 T cell receptor beta chains sequenced from one sample in a study of T cells after yellow fever vaccination. TCRdb re-analysed the 5' RACE reads in MiXCR, keeping a single row per CDR3 protein. The data contain hundreds of thousands of distinct CDR3 sequences, less than 20% of them singletons. This material consisted of PBMCs, taken less than 6 days after the first yellow fever vaccination. These receptors were taken from a man between 18 and 35 years old who received the YFV17D yellow fever vaccine.

This clonotype was seen only a few times. The chain couples TRBV29-1 to TRBJ1-2, with D possibly being TRBD1 (6 bases). Germline CDR1 and CDR2: SQVTM and ANQGSEA. V dropped 7 bases and J dropped 8 bases, with 14 bases sitting between them. The CDR3 has 11 residues. CDR3 coding DNA: TGCAGCGGCCAGCAGGGGAGCGGCTACACCTTC. Translation gives CSGQQGSGYTF.

V and J are TRBV18 and TRBJ2-3, with 9 nucleotides matching TRBD1. V was clipped by 1 base and J by 5 bases; unmatched bases: 1. This CDR3 has 14 amino acids. Germline CDR1 and CDR2: KGHSH and LQKENI. For the CDR3, the DNA is TGTGCCAGCTCACCACTGGACAGGGGAGATACGCAGTATTTT. Its translation: CASSPLDRGDTQYF.

V gene TRBV4-3 combines with J gene TRBJ2-1; 14 bases match TRBD2. Germline assignment: CDR1 LGHNA and CDR2 YSLEER. The CDR3 has 16 residues. J was trimmed by 6 bases and V by 6 bases; bases with no gene match: 7. The chain's CDR3 is CASSGLGLAGGNEQFF. CDR3 sequence (DNA): TGCGCCAGCAGTGGGCTAGGACTAGCGGGGGGCAATGAGCAGTTCTTC.

This clonotype was observed a handful of times. The chain couples TRBV7-2 to TRBJ2-7; no clear D gene. Per germline, CDR1 SGHTA and CDR2 FQGNSA. Trimming stripped 1 base from V and 4 bases from J, with 14 bases between. This CDR3 is built from 15 residues. The CDR3 DNA reads TGTGCCAGCAGCTTAGTGGGCTCAGCTGGTTACGAGCAGTACGTC. It encodes CASSLVGSAGYEQYV.

This clonotype was counted many times. The chain carries TRBV20-1 and TRBJ2-1; no reliable D call. This CDR3 has 15 amino acids. Germline assignment: CDR1 DFQATT and CDR2 SNEGSKA (reference sequence). With 6 bases removed from V and 0 bases from J, the gap between germline ends came to 15 bases. The CDR3 coding sequence is TGCAGTGCCCCAATGCAGGCGAGCTCCTACAATGAGCAGTTCTTC. It specifies CSAPMQASSYNEQFF.

This clonotype occurred a few times. The rearrangement links TRBV5-1 to TRBJ2-5; D unclear. Looked up from germline, CDR1 is SGHRS and CDR2 is YFSETQ. With 0 bases removed from V and 5 bases from J, the gap between germline ends came to 14 bases. The CDR3 covers 15 residues. The CDR3 DNA follows: TGCGCCAGCAGCTTGGAATCAGGCCTCCGGGAGACCCAGTACTTC. This codes for CASSLESGLRETQYF.

The chain has TRBV19 and TRBJ1-1; the D is unclear. The CDR3 covers 13 residues. The V gene's germline CDR1 is LNHDA and CDR2 SQIVND (reference sequence). Trimming took off 3 bases at V and 0 bases at J, with 5 bases between the two ends. The CDR3 is CASSISVNTEAFF. CDR3 in DNA: TGTGCCAGTAGTATCTCCGTGAACACTGAAGCTTTCTTT.

V usage is TRBV7-2 and J usage is TRBJ2-2; D gene unclear. Germline V gene lookup returns CDR1 SGHTA and CDR2 FQGNSA. The CDR3 sequence is 16 residues long. V was clipped by 3 bases and J by 2 bases, with 13 bases between them. CDR3 DNA: TGTGCCAGCAGCTTTAATCTGGCGAGAAACACCGGGGAGCTGTTTTTT. It yields the protein CASSFNLARNTGELFF.

A single count supports this clonotype. The chain employs TRBV20-1 and TRBJ1-1; D is undetermined. The ends were cut back, 4 bases at V and 8 bases at J, with 11 bases in the middle. The CDR3 runs 11 residues. Germline V CDR1 and CDR2: DFQATT, SNEGSKA (reference sequence). CDR3: CSAKDHLEAFF. The CDR3 DNA follows: TGCAGTGCTAAGGACCACCTGGAAGCTTTCTTT.

This clonotype was observed a handful of times. The V and J genes are TRBV7-9 and TRBJ2-7; D is perhaps TRBD1 or TRBD2 (5 bases each). Germline V gene data show CDR1 as SEHNR and CDR2 as FQNEAQ (reference sequence). The CDR3 has 14 amino acids. The ends were cut back, 4 bases at V and 3 bases at J, with 13 bases in the middle. CDR3 sequence (DNA): TGTGCCAGCAGCTCGGGACCTACGGACTACGAGCAGTACGTC. Translated, it gives CASSSGPTDYEQYV.